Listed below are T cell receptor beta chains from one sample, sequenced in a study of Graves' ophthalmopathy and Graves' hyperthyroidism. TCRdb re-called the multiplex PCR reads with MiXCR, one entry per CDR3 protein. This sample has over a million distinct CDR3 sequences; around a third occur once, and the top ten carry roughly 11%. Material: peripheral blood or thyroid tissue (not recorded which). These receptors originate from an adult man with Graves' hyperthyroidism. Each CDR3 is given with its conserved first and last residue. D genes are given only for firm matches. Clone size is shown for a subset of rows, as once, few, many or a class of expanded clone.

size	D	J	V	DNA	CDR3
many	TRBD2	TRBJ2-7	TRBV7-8	TGTGCCAGCAGCTTAGCTCCACTAGCGGGAGTCGGCGAGCAGTACTTC	CASSLAPLAGVGEQYF
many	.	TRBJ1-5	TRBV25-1	TGTGCCAGCAGTGCGGGCAATCAGCCCCAGCATTTT	CASSAGNQPQHF
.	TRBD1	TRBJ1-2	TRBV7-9	TGTGCCAGCAGCTTCCCCTGGGACAGGGTTGGCTACACCTTC	CASSFPWDRVGYTF
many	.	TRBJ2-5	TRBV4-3	TGCGCCAGCAGCCGATCAACTCTCCAGGGAGAGACCCAGTACTTC	CASSRSTLQGETQYF
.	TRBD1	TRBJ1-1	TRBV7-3	TGTGCCAGCAGCTTAGCCGCCGGGACAGGGGACTACAACACTGAAGCTTTCTTT	CASSLAAGTGDYNTEAFF
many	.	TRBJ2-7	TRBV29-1	TGCAGCGTTGAATTAGACGAGCAGTACTTC	CSVELDEQYF
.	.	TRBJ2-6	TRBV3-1	TGTGCCAGCAGCCAAGATGCGGGCAGAGGCTCTGGGGCCAACGTCCTGACTTTC	CASSQDAGRGSGANVLTF
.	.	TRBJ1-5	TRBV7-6	TGTGCCAGCAGCGCGCAACCAGGGAGCAATCAGCCCCAGCATTTT	CASSAQPGSNQPQHF
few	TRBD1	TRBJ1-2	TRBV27	TGTGCCAGCAGTCCTTGGAGGGGGCGAGGCTACACCTTC	CASSPWRGRGYTF
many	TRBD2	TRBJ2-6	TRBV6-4	TGTGCCAGCAGTGGGACTAGCGGGAGTGGGGCCAACGTCCTGACTTTC	CASSGTSGSGANVLTF
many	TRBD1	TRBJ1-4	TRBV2	TGTGCCAGCAGTGCCGGGACAGGGGGTGAAAAACTGTTTTTT	CASSAGTGGEKLFF
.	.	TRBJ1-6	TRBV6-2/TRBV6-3	TGTGCCAGCCGATTCCCCAACGTTAATTCACCCCTCCACTTT	CASRFPNVNSPLHF
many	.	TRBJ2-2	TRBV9	TGTGCCAGCAGCGTAAGCGGGGAGCTGTTTTTT	CASSVSGELFF
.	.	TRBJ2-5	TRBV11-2	TGTGCCAGCAGCTTAAGTGTGGCTATCAGGGGAGAGACCCAGTACTTC	CASSLSVAIRGETQYF
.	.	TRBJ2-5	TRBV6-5	TGTGCCAGCGCGCGAACCGGGACCGAAGAGACCCAGTACTTC	CASARTGTEETQYF
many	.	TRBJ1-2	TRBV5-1	TGCGCCAGCAGCTTAGGACAGAAGACCAACTATGGCTACACCTTC	CASSLGQKTNYGYTF
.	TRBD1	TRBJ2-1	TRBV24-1	TGTGCCACCAGTGGGGCAGGGGGCAGGCATGAGCAGTTCTTC	CATSGAGGRHEQFF
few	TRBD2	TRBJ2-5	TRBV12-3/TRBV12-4	TGTGCCAGCAGTCCGCAGGGACTAGCGGGAGTAGAGACCCAGTACTTC	CASSPQGLAGVETQYF
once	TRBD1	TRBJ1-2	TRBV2	TGTGCCAGCGGCCAGGGGGCCAGGGGCACCTTC	CASGQGARGTF
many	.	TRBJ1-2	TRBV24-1	TGTGCCACCAGTGATCCAGCGGTTCATGGCTACACCTTC	CATSDPAVHGYTF
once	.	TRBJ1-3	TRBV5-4	TGTGCCAGCAGCTTGGGGATCCGGGGGCTGTCTGGAAACACCATATATTTT	CASSLGIRGLSGNTIYF
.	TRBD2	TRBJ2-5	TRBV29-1	TGCAGCGTGGGGGTACTAGCGGGGGGGCAAGAGACCCAGTACTTC	CSVGVLAGGQETQYF
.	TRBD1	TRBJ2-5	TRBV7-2	TGTGCCAGCAGCATTCGGACAGGGGACCAAGAGACCCAGTACTTC	CASSIRTGDQETQYF
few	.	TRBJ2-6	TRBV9	TGTGCCAACAGCGACTCAGTGACCGCACTTGGGGCCAACGTCCTGACTTTC	CANSDSVTALGANVLTF
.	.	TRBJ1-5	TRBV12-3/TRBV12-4	TGTGCCAGCGGAGGGGGGGCGCGGGACAATCAGCCCCAGCATTTT	CASGGGARDNQPQHF
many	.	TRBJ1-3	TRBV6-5	TGTGCCAGCGGCAGGGCCCTCTCTGGAAACACCATATATTTT	CASGRALSGNTIYF
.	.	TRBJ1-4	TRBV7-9	TGTGCCAGCAGCTTTGGCTGGGGGGAAAAACTGTTTTTT	CASSFGWGEKLFF
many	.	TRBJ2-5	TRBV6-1	TGTGCCAGCAGTGAAGCGATGAGGGAGACCCAGTACTTC	CASSEAMRETQYF
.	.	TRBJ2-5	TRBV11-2	TGTGCCAGCAGCTTAGAGGGAGGGGGTCCAGAGACCCAGTACTTC	CASSLEGGGPETQYF
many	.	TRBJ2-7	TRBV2	TGTGCCAGTCAAACGACAGTTTACGAGCAGTACTTC	CASQTTVYEQYF
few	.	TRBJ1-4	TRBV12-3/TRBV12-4	TGTGCCAGCAGCCTGCCCGGAGGGTGGAGGGAAAAACTGTTTTTT	CASSLPGGWREKLFF
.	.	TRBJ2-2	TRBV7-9	TGTGCCAGCCCCTCCACCGGGGAGCTGTTTTTT	CASPSTGELFF
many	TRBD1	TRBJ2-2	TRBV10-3	TGTGCCATCAACGGGACAGTCCATAGGGAGCTGTTTTTT	CAINGTVHRELFF
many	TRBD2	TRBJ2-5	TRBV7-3	TGTGCCAGCAGCTACGGCGGGAGTGAGGAGACCCAGTACTTC	CASSYGGSEETQYF
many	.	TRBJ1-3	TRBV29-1	TGCAGCGTTGAAGATCACTTGACAGATACCTTAGGAAACACCATATATTTT	CSVEDHLTDTLGNTIYF
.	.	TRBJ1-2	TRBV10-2	TGCGCCAGCAGTGAACCGCTGGACAATGGCTACACCTTC	CASSEPLDNGYTF
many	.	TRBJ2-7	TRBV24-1	TGTGCCACCAGTGATACCCGGTTTGGGAGCGGCGAGCAGTACTTC	CATSDTRFGSGEQYF
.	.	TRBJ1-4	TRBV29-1	TGCAGCGCGGAGGTTGCAACTAATGAAAAACTGCTTTTT	CSAEVATNEKLLF
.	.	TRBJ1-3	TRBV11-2	TGTGCCAGCAGCTCCTCGCAGGGAGTAAACACCATATATTTT	CASSSSQGVNTIYF
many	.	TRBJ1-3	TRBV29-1	TGCAGCGTCCGGGACGGTGGCAACACCATATATTTT	CSVRDGGNTIYF
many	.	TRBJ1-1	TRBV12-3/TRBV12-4	TGTGCCAGCAGTTCCCTCCTGTCGAACACTGAAGCTTTCTTT	CASSSLLSNTEAFF
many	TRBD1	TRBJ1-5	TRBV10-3	TGTGCCATCAGTGACGGACAGGGCCGCAATCAGCCCCAGCATTTT	CAISDGQGRNQPQHF
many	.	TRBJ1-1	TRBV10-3	TGTGCCATCAGTGAGAAGGGCACCATTACTGAAGCTTTCTTT	CAISEKGTITEAFF
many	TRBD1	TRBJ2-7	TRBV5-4	TGTGCCAGCAGCTTGGCCGGGACAGGGCGCTACGAGCAGTACTTC	CASSLAGTGRYEQYF
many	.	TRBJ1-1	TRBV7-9	TGTGCCAGCAGCTTTCAGCGGCTGACTGAAGCTTTCTTT	CASSFQRLTEAFF
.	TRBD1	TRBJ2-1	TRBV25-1	TGTGCCAGCCGGCTTGAGGGGGCTTCGGGGCGAGTTGAGTTCTTC	CASRLEGASGRVEFF
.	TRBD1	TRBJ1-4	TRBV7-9	TGTGCCAGCAGCTTGGACAGGGGATCGTTGGCTAATGAAAAACTGTTTTTT	CASSLDRGSLANEKLFF
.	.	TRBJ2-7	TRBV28	TGTGCCAGCAGTTCCGCCGGGACACCATACGCCTACGAGCAGTACTTC	CASSSAGTPYAYEQYF